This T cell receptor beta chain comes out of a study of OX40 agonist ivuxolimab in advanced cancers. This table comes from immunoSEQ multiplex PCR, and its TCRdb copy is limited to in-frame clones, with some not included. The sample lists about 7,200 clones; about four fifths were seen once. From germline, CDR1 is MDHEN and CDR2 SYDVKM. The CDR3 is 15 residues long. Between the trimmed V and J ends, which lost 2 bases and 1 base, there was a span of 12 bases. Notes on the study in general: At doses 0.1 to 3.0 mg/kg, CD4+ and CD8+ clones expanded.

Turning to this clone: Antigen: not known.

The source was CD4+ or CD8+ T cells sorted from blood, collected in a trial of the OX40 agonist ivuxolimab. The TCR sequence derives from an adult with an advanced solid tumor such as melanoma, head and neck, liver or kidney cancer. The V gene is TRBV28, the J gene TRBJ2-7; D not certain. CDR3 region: CASSLSGVGSYEQYF. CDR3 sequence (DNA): TGTGCCAGCAGTTTAAGTGGGGTAGGATCCTACGAGCAGTACTTC.